This record covers a single TCR beta chain. No antigen is known for it. This sample stems from a study of cytomegalovirus exposure and HLA in healthy donors. For the study at large: HLA-typed donors were the source of 82 million or so unique TCRs, which an early data release held.

Germline CDR1 and CDR2: SGHTS and YDEGEE. With V trimmed by 4 bases and J by 4 bases, 12 bases remained unmatched. The CDR3 consists of 16 residues. Overall study findings and caveats: The study designated around 150 TCR beta chains cytomegalovirus-associated.

The PCR used 60 Vbeta and 13 Jbeta primers. Sequencing was performed with immunoSEQ multiplex PCR; in TCRdb, only in-frame clones are kept and a portion is missing. The sample includes fewer than 250,000 clones, about 74% of them seen just once. The chain joins TRBV5-8 to TRBJ1-2; 8 bases line up with TRBD1. This clonotype was obtained from a middle-aged man in good health and CMV-seronegative. Sequences were obtained from PBMCs. Here the CDR3 reads CASSGGTGVKRYGYTF. DNA of the CDR3: TGTGCCAGCAGCGGGGGGACAGGAGTGAAACGCTATGGCTACACCTTC.